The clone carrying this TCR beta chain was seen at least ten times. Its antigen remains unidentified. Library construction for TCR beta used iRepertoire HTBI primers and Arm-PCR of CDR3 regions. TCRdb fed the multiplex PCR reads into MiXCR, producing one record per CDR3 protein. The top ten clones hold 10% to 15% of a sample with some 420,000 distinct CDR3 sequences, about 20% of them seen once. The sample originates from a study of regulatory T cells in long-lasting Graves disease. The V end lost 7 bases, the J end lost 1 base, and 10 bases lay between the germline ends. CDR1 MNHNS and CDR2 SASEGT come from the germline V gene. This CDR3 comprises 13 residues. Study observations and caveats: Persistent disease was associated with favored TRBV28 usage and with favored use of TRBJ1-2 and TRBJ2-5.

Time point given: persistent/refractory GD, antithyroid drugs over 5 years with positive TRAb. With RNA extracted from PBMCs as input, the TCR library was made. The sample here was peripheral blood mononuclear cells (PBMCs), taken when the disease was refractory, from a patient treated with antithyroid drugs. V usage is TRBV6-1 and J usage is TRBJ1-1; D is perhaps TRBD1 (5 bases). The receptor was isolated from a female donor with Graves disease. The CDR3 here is CASMGGSNTEAFF. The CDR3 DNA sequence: TGTGCCAGCATGGGGGGGTCGAACACTGAAGCTTTCTTT.